These 32 T cell receptor beta chains came from one sample sequenced in a study of vaccination and CD4 T cells after COVID-19. With the Oncomine TCR Beta short-read assay, DNA from cultured CD4+ T cells was sequenced. TCRdb re-derived calls from the PCR reads in MiXCR, one entry per CDR3 protein. The sample lists about 8,300 distinct CDR3 sequences, roughly 50% seen once, with around 24% in the top ten. Their antigens remain unidentified. Indicated treatment: approximately 10-day PBMC culture with coronavirus spike peptide pools or control peptides (ViraFEST assay). The unexposed donor's CD4+ T cells were collected before the COVID-19 pandemic (2011-2018). The material sequenced was CD4+ T cells from blood, cultured in vitro. These receptor sequences come from a human donor in good health.

The chain links TRBV12-3 or TRBV12-4 to TRBJ2-7; 12 bases agree with TRBD1. V gave up 1 base and J gave up 0 bases; unmatched junction bases: 1. This CDR3 spans 16 amino acids. The CDR3 loop is CASSLGGQGASYEQYF. The DNA for the CDR3 is TGTGCCAGCAGTTTAGGGGGACAGGGGGCCTCCTACGAGCAGTACTTC.

This clonotype was observed a handful of times. This chain connects TRBV19 to TRBJ1-2; 7 bases are a match to TRBD1. Germline lookup yields CDR1 LNHDA and CDR2 SQIVND (reference sequence). Trimming took 6 bases from V and 7 from J; bases not matched to a gene: 8. CDR3 length equals 13 residues. The CDR3 DNA is TGTGCCAGTAGACGTCAACAGGGGTCTGGCTACACCTTC. Translated, it gives CASRRQQGSGYTF.

This clonotype has a handful of counts. This chain connects TRBV6-1 to TRBJ1-2, with 9 bases that match TRBD1. J lost 6 bases, V lost 6 bases, and 5 bases had no gene match. Germline CDR1 MNHNS, CDR2 SASEGT. The CDR3 has 13 amino acids. CDR3: CASRFWTGDGYTF. CDR3 DNA sequence: TGTGCCAGCAGATTTTGGACAGGGGATGGCTACACCTTC.

J is TRBJ1-5 and V is TRBV28, with a weak D call TRBD1 (5 bases). The CDR3 contains 15 residues. V was clipped by 0 bases and J by 7 bases, with 13 bases between them. Germline values: CDR1 MDHEN, CDR2 SYDVKM. Here the CDR3 reads CASSLWGGKLQPQHF. The CDR3 nucleotides are TGTGCCAGCAGTTTATGGGGGGGGAAGCTCCAGCCCCAGCATTTT.

A few counts support this clonotype. In nucleotides, the CDR3 is TGTGCCAGCAGCTTTTTGAGGCACGACACCGGGGAGCTGTTTTTT. Translation gives CASSFLRHDTGELFF. This chain connects TRBV7-6 to TRBJ2-2; unclear D gene. V was clipped by 3 bases and J by 3 bases, with 11 bases between them. This CDR3 comprises 15 residues. Germline V gene lookup returns CDR1 SGHVS and CDR2 FNYEAQ.

The rearrangement links TRBV27 to TRBJ2-2, with 14 bases aligning to TRBD2. V shed 6 bases and J 9 bases; nucleotides not matched to a gene: 6. This CDR3 is 15 amino acids long. CDR1 and CDR2 (germline): MNHEY, SMNVEV (reference sequence). The CDR3 region is CASRGTSGGGRELFF. The CDR3, as DNA: TGTGCCAGCAGAGGGACTAGCGGGGGAGGACGGGAGCTGTTTTTT.

The chain joins TRBV18 to TRBJ2-1; D is undetermined. Between the trimmed V and J ends, which lost 2 bases and 8 bases, there was a span of 7 bases. Germline assignment: CDR1 KGHSH and CDR2 LQKENI. CDR3 size: 12 residues. CDR3 residues: CASSPAVDEQFF. The CDR3 DNA follows: TGTGCCAGCTCACCAGCGGTAGATGAGCAGTTCTTC.

This chain links TRBV7-2 with TRBJ1-5; possible D gene TRBD1, 5 bases. The CDR3 is made up of 13 amino acids. Germline CDR1 SGHTA, CDR2 FQGNSA. V was trimmed by 1 base and J by 7 bases, leaving 8 bases between them. The CDR3: CASSLGGEQPQHF. The CDR3 region has the DNA TGTGCCAGCAGCTTAGGAGGGGAGCAGCCCCAGCATTTT.

The chain joins TRBV19 to TRBJ2-7; no clear D gene. CDR3 length: 14 residues. Germline CDR1 LNHDA, CDR2 SQIVND (reference sequence). Trimming removed 4 bases from V and 2 bases from J, with 12 bases in between. The DNA for the CDR3 is TGTGCCAGTAGTAACGCATACGGCGCCTACGAGCAGTACTTC. It codes for CASSNAYGAYEQYF.

In this sample, this clonotype turned up once. The chain carries TRBV6-1 and TRBJ2-1, with D tentatively TRBD1 (6 bases). V was cut by 10 bases and J by 5 bases, with 15 bases left in between. Looked up from germline, CDR1 is MNHNS and CDR2 is SASEGT. The CDR3 runs 13 residues. The CDR3 sequence: CATPGHHNNEQFF. In DNA form, the CDR3 reads TGTGCCACCCCGGGACACCATAACAATGAGCAGTTCTTC.

The CDR3 here is CASRKGLAGIYEQYF. The CDR3 DNA sequence: TGTGCCAGCAGAAAGGGACTAGCGGGAATCTACGAGCAGTACTTC. V gene TRBV6-1 combines with J gene TRBJ2-7; 13 nucleotides align to TRBD2. The CDR3 is 15 amino acids. Germline assignment: CDR1 MNHNS and CDR2 SASEGT. J lost 3 bases, V lost 6 bases, and 5 bases had no gene match.

The rearrangement uses TRBV15 and TRBJ1-6, with a weak D call TRBD1 (5 bases). The V end lost 4 bases, the J end lost 9 bases, and 10 bases lay between the germline ends. Germline V CDR1 and CDR2: LNHNV, YYDKDF (reference sequence). This CDR3 is built from 13 residues. CDR3: CATSTGRSSPLHF. The CDR3 nucleotides read TGTGCCACCAGCACAGGGCGGAGTTCACCCCTCCACTTT.

The CDR3 is CASSLWGDAADTQYF. The CDR3 nucleotides are TGTGCCAGCAGCTTATGGGGGGACGCAGCAGATACGCAGTATTTT. This sequence joins TRBV7-9 and TRBJ2-3, with D tentatively TRBD2 (6 bases). This CDR3 has 15 residues. Trimming pared 2 bases from V and 4 bases from J, leaving 13 bases between. The V gene's germline CDR1 is SEHNR and CDR2 FQNEAQ (reference sequence).

The genes are TRBV7-2 and TRBJ2-6; TRBD1 matches at 9 bases. Germline CDR1 is SGHTA and CDR2 is FQGNSA. Trimming took 5 bases from V and 4 from J; bases not matched to a gene: 3. The CDR3 totals 15 residues. The CDR3 region is CASSNRGPGANVLTF. The CDR3 nucleotides read TGTGCCAGCAGCAACAGGGGGCCAGGGGCCAACGTCCTGACTTTC.

This clonotype has just one count. The chain uses TRBV2 and TRBJ2-3; D not resolved. The germline gives CDR1 SNHLY, CDR2 FYNNEI. The CDR3 loop spans 11 amino acids. V lost 8 bases to trimming and J lost 6 bases, with 9 bases between them. DNA of the CDR3: TGTGCCAGCGCTGACTTGGATACGCAGTATTTT. This translates into CASADLDTQYF.

In this sample, this clonotype turned up a few times. V and J are TRBV24-1 and TRBJ2-1, with TRBD2 matching over 8 bases. The junction had 12 bases not matched to a gene; V was cut back by 5 bases and J by 7 bases. The CDR3 totals 16 residues. Germline assignment: CDR1 KGHDR and CDR2 SFDVKD. The CDR3 sequence is CATSGNSGEKGNEQFF. The CDR3 bases are TGTGCCACCAGTGGAAATAGCGGGGAGAAAGGTAATGAGCAGTTCTTC.

This chain joins TRBV7-2 and TRBJ1-5, with TRBD1 matching 8 bases. Germline V gene sequence: CDR1 SGHTA, CDR2 FQGNSA. V gave up 5 bases and J gave up 8 bases; unmatched junction bases: 8. The CDR3 length is 14 residues. CDR3 loop: CASSQGAGIKPQHF. The CDR3 DNA reads TGTGCCAGCAGCCAGGGGGCGGGGATCAAGCCCCAGCATTTT.

This sequence joins TRBV19 and TRBJ2-1; D gene unclear. The CDR3 spans 11 residues. Germline V gene data show CDR1 as LNHDA and CDR2 as SQIVND (reference sequence). The germline V and J ends were trimmed by 3 bases and 7 bases, with 4 bases remaining between them. In DNA form, the CDR3 reads TGTGCCAGTAGTATTATGAATGAGCAGTTCTTC. Protein sequence: CASSIMNEQFF.

This clonotype was found once. The chain recombines TRBV28 with TRBJ1-5; D may be TRBD1 (5 bases). This CDR3 region has 17 residues. V was shortened by 2 bases and J by 0 bases, with 14 bases between the two germline ends. Germline lookup yields CDR1 MDHEN and CDR2 SYDVKM. Written as DNA, the CDR3 is TGTGCCAGCAGTTTAGGTAGGACACTGTATAGCAATCAGCCCCAGCATTTT. The encoded protein is CASSLGRTLYSNQPQHF.

This chain joins TRBV20-1 and TRBJ1-3, with unresolved D. Trimming took 3 bases from V and 0 from J, leaving 12 bases between them. Per germline, CDR1 DFQATT and CDR2 SNEGSKA (reference sequence). This CDR3 region has 15 residues. The CDR3 here is CSASPKHSSGNTIYF. The CDR3 DNA reads as TGCAGTGCTAGCCCCAAACATAGCTCTGGAAACACCATATATTTT.

This chain uses TRBV10-3 with TRBJ2-7, with D possibly TRBD1 on 8 matching bases. V was cut by 4 bases and J by 4 bases, with 17 bases left in between. The length of the CDR3 is 15 residues. The V gene's germline CDR1 is ENHRY and CDR2 SYGVKD. The CDR3 protein is CAISADRGGLYEQYF. DNA of the CDR3: TGTGCCATCAGTGCCGACAGGGGAGGGCTTTACGAGCAGTACTTC.

The V and J genes are TRBV24-1 and TRBJ2-5, with TRBD2 matching 9 bases. This CDR3 has 16 amino acids. Germline CDR1 is KGHDR and CDR2 is SFDVKD. J gave up 0 bases and V 3 bases, and 4 bases lay outside the gene matches. The CDR3 region has the DNA TGTGCCACCAGTGATATGAGCGGGGGGTACCAAGAGACCCAGTACTTC. Residues: CATSDMSGGYQETQYF.

The rearrangement uses TRBV27 and TRBJ2-7; no firm D call. Trimming took off 2 bases at V and 2 bases at J, with 13 bases between the two ends. Per the germline V gene, CDR1 is MNHEY and CDR2 is SMNVEV (reference sequence). There are 15 residues in the CDR3. The CDR3 here is CASSLKAGDTYEQYF. CDR3 DNA sequence: TGTGCCAGCAGTTTAAAGGCAGGTGATACCTACGAGCAGTACTTC.

In this sample, this clonotype turned up a few times. The rearrangement uses TRBV6-1 and TRBJ1-2; 8 bases agree with TRBD1. V shed 6 bases and J 4 bases; nucleotides not matched to a gene: 7. Per germline, CDR1 MNHNS and CDR2 SASEGT. This CDR3 region has 14 residues. CDR3 in amino acids: CASSKDREAYGYTF. DNA of the CDR3: TGTGCCAGCAGCAAGGACAGGGAGGCCTATGGCTACACCTTC.

V usage is TRBV19 and J usage is TRBJ2-2; D gene uncertain. The CDR3 has 13 amino acids. Trimming took off 8 bases at V and 1 base at J, with 8 bases between the two ends. CDR1 and CDR2 (germline): LNHDA, SQIVND (reference sequence). The CDR3 DNA follows: TGTGCCAGTCAGTGGCAGAACACCGGGGAGCTGTTTTTT. Translated: CASQWQNTGELFF.

The rearrangement uses TRBV12-3 or TRBV12-4 and TRBJ2-7; 11 bases match TRBD2. Losses at the gene ends were 6 bases for V and 0 bases for J; bases not matched to a gene: 4. CDR3 length: 15 amino acids. The CDR3, as DNA: TGTGCCAGCAGCCGTACTAGCGGGGGCTCCTACGAGCAGTACTTC. As protein: CASSRTSGGSYEQYF.

The chain links TRBV6-2 or TRBV6-3 to TRBJ2-2; D possibly uses TRBD1 or TRBD2 (6 bases each). Per germline, CDR1 MNHEY and CDR2 SVGEGT. This CDR3 spans 14 amino acids. The V end was cut by 6 bases, the J end by 4 bases, with 12 bases between. This chain's CDR3 is CASSPRGATGELFF. Written as DNA, the CDR3 is TGTGCCAGCAGCCCAAGGGGGGCCACCGGGGAGCTGTTTTTT.

The J gene is TRBJ2-7, the V gene TRBV20-1, with D tentatively TRBD1 or TRBD2 (5 bases each). This CDR3 has 15 residues. V was shortened by 6 bases and J by 2 bases, with 20 bases between the two germline ends. Germline loops: CDR1 DFQATT, CDR2 SNEGSKA (reference sequence). CDR3 amino acids: CSAIARDRGPYEQYF. CDR3 nucleotides: TGCAGTGCGATCGCCCGGGACCGCGGACCCTACGAGCAGTACTTC.

The V and J genes are TRBV7-9 and TRBJ2-3; 10 nucleotides agree with TRBD2. The V and J ends lost 4 bases and 5 bases, in that order; junction bases with no gene match: 6. The CDR3 loop spans 15 amino acids. Germline assignment: CDR1 SEHNR and CDR2 FQNEAQ (reference sequence). CDR3 amino acids: CASSYGLADLDTQYF. The CDR3 DNA follows: TGTGCCAGCAGCTATGGACTAGCGGACCTAGATACGCAGTATTTT. Full variable domain (remainder filled in from reference TRBV7-9 and TRBJ2-3): DTGVSQNPRHKITKRGQNVTFRCDPISEHNRLYWYRQTLGQGPEFLTYFQNEAQLEKSRLLSDRFSAERPKGSFSTLEIQRTEQGDSAMYLCASSYGLADLDTQYFGPGTRLTVL.

The chain couples TRBV5-1 to TRBJ1-1, with unresolved D. Germline loops: CDR1 SGHRS, CDR2 YFSETQ. CDR3 length: 14 amino acids. Trimming stripped 0 bases from V and 4 bases from J, with 10 bases between. CDR3 nucleotide sequence: TGCGCCAGCAGCTTGGATGGATTCGGCACTGAAGCTTTCTTT. Its protein is CASSLDGFGTEAFF.

The V and J genes are TRBV27 and TRBJ1-2, with 7 positions matching TRBD1. J lost 4 bases, V lost 5 bases, and 7 bases had no gene match. CDR1 is MNHEY, CDR2 SMNVEV, per germline (reference sequence). The CDR3 spans 14 residues. In DNA form, the CDR3 reads TGTGCCAGCAGTCTGACAGGGATAGTCTATGGCTACACCTTC. Protein product: CASSLTGIVYGYTF.

The rearrangement joins TRBV7-6 to TRBJ2-6, with unresolved D. The CDR3 covers 14 residues. Per germline, CDR1 SGHVS and CDR2 FNYEAQ. The ends were cut back, 1 base at V and 2 bases at J, with 3 bases in the middle. Here the CDR3 reads CASSLGTGANVLTF. DNA of the CDR3: TGTGCCAGCAGCTTAGGCACTGGGGCCAACGTCCTGACTTTC.